This entry lists 9 T cell receptor beta chains sequenced from one sample in a study of blood T cell repertoires in COVID-19. Sequencing used immunoSEQ multiplex PCR; TCRdb keeps in-frame clones, though not all of them. The table shows 300,000 to 350,000 clones, with approximately 88% occurring only once. The sample comprised peripheral blood. These receptor sequences come from a woman in her twenties or thirties with COVID-19, enrolled during active disease.

This clone has only one observation. V is TRBV7-9 and J is TRBJ1-4; a possible D gene is TRBD1 (6 bases). Germline V lookup: CDR1 SEHNR, CDR2 FQNEAQ (reference sequence). The CDR3 covers 17 residues. Trimming left V 7 bases short and J 0 bases short, with 18 bases between. CDR3 residues: CASTKDSGIATNEKLFF. The CDR3 DNA follows: TGTGCCAGCACTAAGGACAGTGGAATTGCAACTAATGAAAAACTGTTTTTT.

The chain is built from TRBV7-2 and TRBJ2-1; 9 bases map to TRBD2. The germline V gene encodes CDR1 SGHTA and CDR2 FQGNSA. This CDR3 spans 14 amino acids. V lost 3 bases to trimming and J lost 3 bases; unmatched junction nucleotides: 0. CDR3 sequence: CASSFSGGYNEQFF. The CDR3 DNA follows: TGTGCCAGCAGCTTTAGCGGGGGCTACAATGAGCAGTTCTTC.

The J gene is TRBJ2-2, the V gene TRBV4-2; unclear D gene. V was trimmed by 1 base and J by 6 bases, leaving 9 bases between them. Germline CDR1 and CDR2: LGHNA and YNFKEQ. This CDR3 comprises 14 residues. The CDR3 sequence: CASSQGVVAGELFF. In nucleotides, the CDR3 is TGTGCCAGCAGCCAAGGTGTAGTCGCCGGGGAGCTGTTTTTT.

The chain couples TRBV19 to TRBJ1-1; tentatively, D is TRBD1 (5 bases). The germline V and J ends were trimmed by 7 bases and 11 bases, with 17 bases remaining between them. The germline V gene encodes CDR1 LNHDA and CDR2 SQIVND (reference sequence). The CDR3 has 12 residues. CDR3 residues: CASTNGGDSAFF. DNA of the CDR3: TGTGCCAGTACAAACGGGGGGGACTCCGCTTTCTTT.

The chain links TRBV6-6 to TRBJ2-3, with TRBD2 matching 14 bases. The trim removed 5 bases at V and 6 bases at J, leaving 16 bases unmatched. The germline V gene has CDR1 MNHNY and CDR2 SVGAGI (reference sequence). The CDR3 totals 19 residues. CDR3 protein: CASSRTAKGLAGAGDTQYF. The CDR3 nucleotides are TGTGCCAGCAGTCGGACAGCTAAGGGACTAGCGGGGGCGGGGGATACGCAGTATTTT.

The V call is TRBV4-1, the J call TRBJ2-3, with D tentatively TRBD2 (5 bases). The CDR3 has 13 amino acids. Trimming left V 3 bases short and J 7 bases short, with 11 bases between. The germline V gene has CDR1 MGHRA and CDR2 YSYEKL. The CDR3 here is CASSQTPGNTQYF. In nucleotides, the CDR3 is TGCGCCAGCAGCCAGACCCCGGGAAATACGCAGTATTTT.

The chain recombines TRBV11-3 with TRBJ2-3; TRBD2 aligns across 11 bases. Germline CDR1 reads SGHNT; CDR2 reads YENEEA. The CDR3 sequence is 16 residues long. V was pared by 5 bases and J by 2 bases, with 6 bases of the junction left unmatched. The CDR3 nucleotides are TGTGCCAGCAGCCCAACTAGCGGGGGACCCACAGATACGCAGTATTTT. Protein sequence: CASSPTSGGPTDTQYF.

The V and J genes are TRBV21-1 and TRBJ2-2; the table names TRBD2, a call not compared with the DNA. TRBV21-1 is flagged as a pseudogene. CDR3 size: 21 residues. CDR3 protein: CASSKFSDCPSTGTSSGELFF. CDR3 coding DNA: TGTGCCAGCAGCAAATTTTCGGATTGCCCCTCAACCGGGACTAGCAGTGGGGAGCTGTTTTTT.

V gene TRBV6-5 combines with J gene TRBJ2-1; D unclear. Germline CDR1 and CDR2: MNHEY and SVGAGI. This CDR3 has 10 amino acids. Deletions cut 8 bases from V and 5 bases from J, with 4 bases between. CDR3 protein: CASGHNEQFF. As DNA, the CDR3 is TGTGCCAGCGGGCACAATGAGCAGTTCTTC.